This T cell receptor beta chain was documented in a study of blood T cell repertoires in COVID-19. In the study overall: The United States, Italy and Spain supplied acute and convalescent COVID-19 samples. PBMCs, B-cell-depleted T cells, or T cells were the source of the cDNA or gDNA that made up the material.

Per the original methods: Amplified reference gene primers provided the basis for estimating nucleated cell counts. Only in-frame clones appear in the TCRdb table, and some are missing; sequencing was by immunoSEQ multiplex PCR. That table furnishes V, J and clone size, whereas the DNA furnished D and trimming. The table records a few hundred thousand clones, 70% to 90% of them present only once. There are 13 residues in the CDR3. Germline CDR1 is SGDLS and CDR2 is YYNGEE. Trimming stripped 0 bases from V and 6 bases from J, with 7 bases between. This sequence originates from a man younger than 30 with active or convalescent COVID-19. Specimen: peripheral blood. V is TRBV9 and J is TRBJ2-1; the D is unclear. In DNA, the CDR3 is TGTGCCAGCAGCGTAGGACCTAGCAATGAGCAGTTCTTC. It yields the protein CASSVGPSNEQFF.